This T cell receptor beta chain originates from a study of early T cells in non-severe SARS-CoV-2 infection. About the research overall: Bulk RNA from unsorted whole blood was sequenced; chains were unpaired. Study results and limitations: A preference for anti-spike CD8 responses marked VDJdb matching, which missed private and CD4 specificities.

Between the trimmed V and J ends, which lost 3 bases and 0 bases, there was a span of 8 bases. Germline lookup yields CDR1 MNHEY and CDR2 SMNVEV (reference sequence). CDR3 length equals 14 residues. This clonotype has at least ten counts. The target antigen is unknown. Unique molecular identifiers tagged individual cDNA molecules. TCRdb itself ran the 5' RACE reads through MiXCR, one entry per CDR3 protein. The sample has around 20,000 distinct CDR3 sequences, under 5% seen once. The TCR sequence derives from an adult who was a healthcare worker with PCR-confirmed SARS-CoV-2 infection or an uninfected control (not recorded which). The sequenced material came from whole blood. The rearrangement links TRBV27 to TRBJ1-1; D remains ambiguous. CDR3 protein: CASSFLRMNTEAFF. In nucleotides, the CDR3 is TGTGCCAGCAGTTTTTTGAGAATGAACACTGAAGCTTTCTTT.